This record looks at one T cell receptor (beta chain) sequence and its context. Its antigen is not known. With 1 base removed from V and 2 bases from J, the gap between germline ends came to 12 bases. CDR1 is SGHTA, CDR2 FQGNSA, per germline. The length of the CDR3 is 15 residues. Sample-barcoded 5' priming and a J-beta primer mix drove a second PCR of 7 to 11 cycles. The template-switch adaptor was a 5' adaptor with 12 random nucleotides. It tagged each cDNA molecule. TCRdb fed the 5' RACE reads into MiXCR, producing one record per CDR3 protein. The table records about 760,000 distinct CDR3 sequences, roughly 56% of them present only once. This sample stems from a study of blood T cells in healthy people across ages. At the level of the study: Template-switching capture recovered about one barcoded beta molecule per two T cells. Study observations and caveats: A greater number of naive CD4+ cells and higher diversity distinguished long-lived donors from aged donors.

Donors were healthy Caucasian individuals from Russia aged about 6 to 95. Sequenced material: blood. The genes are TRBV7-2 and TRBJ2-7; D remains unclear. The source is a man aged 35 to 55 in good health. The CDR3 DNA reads TGTGCCAGCAGCTTAGGTACGTTGCCCGCCTACGAGCAGTACTTC. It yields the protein CASSLGTLPAYEQYF.